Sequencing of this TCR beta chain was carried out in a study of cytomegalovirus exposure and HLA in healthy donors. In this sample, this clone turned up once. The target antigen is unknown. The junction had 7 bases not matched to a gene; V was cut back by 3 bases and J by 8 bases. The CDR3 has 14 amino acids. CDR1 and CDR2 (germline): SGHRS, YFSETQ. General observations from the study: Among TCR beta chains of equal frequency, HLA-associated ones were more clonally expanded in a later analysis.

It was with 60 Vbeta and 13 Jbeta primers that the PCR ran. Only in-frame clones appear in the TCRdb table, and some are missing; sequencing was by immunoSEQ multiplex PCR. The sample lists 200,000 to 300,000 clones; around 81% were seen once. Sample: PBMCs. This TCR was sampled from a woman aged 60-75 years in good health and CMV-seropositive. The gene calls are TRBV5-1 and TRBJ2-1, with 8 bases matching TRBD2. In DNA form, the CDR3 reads TGCGCCAGCAGCTCTACTAGCGGCCCAGATGAGCAGTTCTTC. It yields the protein CASSSTSGPDEQFF. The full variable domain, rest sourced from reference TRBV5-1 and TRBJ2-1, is KAGVTQTPRYLIKTRGQQVTLSCSPISGHRSVSWYQQTPGQGLQFLFEYFSETQRNKGNFPGRFSGRQFSNSRSEMNVSTLELGDSALYLCASSSTSGPDEQFFGPGTRLTVL.